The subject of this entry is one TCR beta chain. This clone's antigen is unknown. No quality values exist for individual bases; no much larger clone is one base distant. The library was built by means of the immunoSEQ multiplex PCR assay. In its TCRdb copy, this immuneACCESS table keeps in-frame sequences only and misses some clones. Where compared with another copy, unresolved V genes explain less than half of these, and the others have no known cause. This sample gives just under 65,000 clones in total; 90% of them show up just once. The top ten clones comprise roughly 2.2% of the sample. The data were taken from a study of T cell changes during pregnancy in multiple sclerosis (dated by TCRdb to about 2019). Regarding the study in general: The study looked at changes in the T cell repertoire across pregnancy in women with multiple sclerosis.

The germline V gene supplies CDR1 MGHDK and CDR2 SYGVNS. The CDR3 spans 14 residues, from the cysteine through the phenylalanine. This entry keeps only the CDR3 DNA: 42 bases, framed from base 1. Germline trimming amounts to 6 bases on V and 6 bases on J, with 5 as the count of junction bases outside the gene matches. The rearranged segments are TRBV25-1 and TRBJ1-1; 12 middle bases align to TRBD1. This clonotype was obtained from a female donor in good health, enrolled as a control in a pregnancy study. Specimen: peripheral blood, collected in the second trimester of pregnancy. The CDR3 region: CASRSGTGGPEAFF. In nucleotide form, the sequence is TGTGCCAGCAGATCCGGGACAGGGGGCCCTGAAGCTTTCTTT. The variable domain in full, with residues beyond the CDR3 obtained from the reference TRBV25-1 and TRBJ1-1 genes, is EADIYQTPRYLVIGTGKKITLECSQTMGHDKMYWYQQDPGMELHLIHYSYGVNSTEKGDLSSESTVSRIRTEHFPLTLESARPSHTSQYLCASRSGTGGPEAFFGQGTRLTVV.